The 26 T cell receptor beta chains below all came from one sample that was sequenced in a study of identical twins. TCRdb fed the 5' RACE reads into MiXCR, producing one record per CDR3 protein. The data contain 1.5 million to 2 million distinct CDR3 sequences, under 35% of them singletons. Source material: cord blood. The source is a newborn girl in good health.

This clonotype was found a few times. The chain joins TRBV21-1 to TRBJ2-1; TRBD2 is the table's D call, not checked against the DNA. TRBV21-1 is a pseudogene locus. CDR3 length equals 14 residues. CDR3: CASSKGLKRDEQFF. DNA of the CDR3: TGTGCCAGCAGCAAAGGATTAAAGCGGGATGAGCAGTTCTTC.

The table lists this clonotype with many counts. The rearrangement uses TRBV4-2 and TRBJ2-1; D perhaps matches TRBD2 (5 bases). The CDR3 is 13 amino acids. Between the trimmed V and J ends, which lost 0 bases and 9 bases, there was a span of 9 bases. The V gene's germline CDR1 is LGHNA and CDR2 YNFKEQ. Here the CDR3 reads CASSQDGGREQFF. The CDR3 bases are TGTGCCAGCAGCCAAGATGGCGGGCGTGAGCAGTTCTTC.

This clonotype has just a few counts. The gene calls are TRBV10-3 and TRBJ1-4; 8 nucleotides match TRBD1. The CDR3 sequence is 14 residues long. From germline, CDR1 is ENHRY and CDR2 SYGVKD. J lost 4 bases, V lost 10 bases, and 8 bases had no gene match. CDR3 nucleotides: TGTGCCAGTACGGACAGGGCCCTTAATGAAAAACTGTTTTTT. Its protein product is CASTDRALNEKLFF.

This clonotype was detected only a few times. The germline gene is not matched at one end of the junction; a read error may be the cause. This sequence joins TRBV28 and TRBJ2-7; D is uncertain. The length of the CDR3 is 14 residues. The germline CDR1 and CDR2 sequences are MDHEN and SYDVKM. For the CDR3, the DNA is TGTGCCAGCAGTTTTGGCCAGATCTCCAACGAGCAGTACTTC. As protein: CASSFGQISNEQYF.

As to this clonotype: At one boundary the junction diverges from the germline segment, which might be a read error. This chain joins TRBV5-1 and TRBJ2-1; perhaps TRBD2 as D (6 bases). This CDR3 comprises 17 residues. Per germline, CDR1 SGHRS and CDR2 YFSETQ. CDR3 in amino acids: CAGSLNERVVPYNEQFF. In nucleotides, the CDR3 is TGCGCCGGCAGCTTGAATGAGCGGGTGGTCCCCTACAATGAGCAGTTCTTC. The full variable domain, with the rest looked up from reference TRBV5-1 and TRBJ2-1, is KAGVTQTPRYLIKTRGQQVTLSCSPISGHRSVSWYQQTPGQGLQFLFEYFSETQRNKGNFPGRFSGRQFSNSRSEMNVSTLELGDSALYLCAGSLNERVVPYNEQFFGPGTRLTVL.

Note on this clonotype: A much more abundant neighbour one base away suggests this may be a read error. The chain has TRBV29-1 and TRBJ2-5; D may be TRBD1 (6 bases). The CDR3 is 11 amino acids. The germline V gene encodes CDR1 SQVTM and CDR2 ANQGSEA. The CDR3 sequence is CIVGTQETQYF. CDR3 nucleotides: TGCATCGTTGGGACACAAGAGACCCAGTACTTC.

The sample holds a few counts of this clonotype. The chain uses TRBV5-1 and TRBJ2-7, with 16 bases fitting TRBD2. J gave up 3 bases and V 3 bases, and 9 bases lay outside the gene matches. The germline V gene has CDR1 SGHRS and CDR2 YFSETQ. CDR3 size: 18 residues. In DNA, the CDR3 is TGCGCCAGCAGCTCTACCGGGACTAGCGGGGGGGCCTTCTACGAGCAGTACTTC. Its translation is CASSSTGTSGGAFYEQYF.

The chain employs TRBV6-1 and TRBJ1-5, with D tentatively TRBD1 (5 bases). CDR1 and CDR2 from the germline V gene are MNHNS and SASEGT. This CDR3 contains 16 residues. V lost 8 bases, J lost 3 bases, and 20 bases lay in between. In DNA, the CDR3 is TGTGCCAGCGGAGAAAAGATCACAGGACTCAATCAGCCCCAGCATTTT. Encoded protein: CASGEKITGLNQPQHF.

A few counts support this clonotype. J is TRBJ1-2 and V is TRBV9, with TRBD1 matching over 8 bases. Germline-derived CDR1 and CDR2 are SGDLS and YYNGEE. V shed 1 base and J 1 base; nucleotides not matched to a gene: 3. The CDR3 is made up of 15 amino acids. CDR3 amino acids: CASSVRTGLNYGYTF. The DNA of the CDR3 is TGTGCCAGCAGCGTAAGGACAGGGCTTAACTATGGCTACACCTTC. The whole variable domain, remainder taken from reference TRBV9 and TRBJ1-2, is DSGVTQTPKHLITATGQRVTLRCSPRSGDLSVYWYQQSLDQGLQFLIQYYNGEERAKGNILERFSAQQFPDLHSELNLSSLELGDSALYFCASSVRTGLNYGYTFGSGTRLTVV.

The rearrangement links TRBV28 to TRBJ1-4; 7 bases are a match to TRBD1. The CDR3 has 14 residues. The germline V gene encodes CDR1 MDHEN and CDR2 SYDVKM. Germline trimming cut 5 bases from V and 8 bases from J; bases unmatched to any gene: 8. The DNA of the CDR3 is TGTGCCAGCAGTCAGACAGGGAGCGGGGAAAAACTGTTTTTT. Encoded protein: CASSQTGSGEKLFF. Full variable domain (missing parts from reference TRBV28 and TRBJ1-4): DVKVTQSSRYLVKRTGEKVFLECVQDMDHENMFWYRQDPGLGLRLIYFSYDVKMKEKGDIPEGYSVSREKKERFSLILESASTNQTSMYLCASSQTGSGEKLFFGSGTQLSVL.

This chain uses TRBV9 with TRBJ1-1; D unclear. V shed 6 bases and J shed 5 bases, with 17 bases lying between them. Germline CDR1 reads SGDLS; CDR2 reads YYNGEE. CDR3 size: 14 residues. CDR3 bases: TGTGCCAGCACCCGAATAGACCCCGGGACTGAAGCTTTCTTT. Amino acid sequence: CASTRIDPGTEAFF.

V is TRBV28 and J is TRBJ2-1, with D possibly being TRBD2 (5 bases). CDR1 is MDHEN, CDR2 SYDVKM, per germline. V dropped 1 base and J dropped 4 bases, with 14 bases sitting between them. This CDR3 region has 16 residues. CDR3 region: CASSLSFWGVYNEQFF. The CDR3 DNA reads TGTGCCAGCAGTTTATCATTTTGGGGAGTTTACAATGAGCAGTTCTTC.

The gene calls are TRBV7-9 and TRBJ2-5; possible D gene TRBD1, 6 bases. The CDR3 covers 15 residues. Germline lookup yields CDR1 SEHNR and CDR2 FQNEAQ (reference sequence). Trimming removed 5 bases from V and 11 bases from J, with 24 bases in between. The CDR3, as DNA: TGTGCCAGCAGCCCGGACCCAAGGGGGAACAATGAGCAGTACTTC. Its protein is CASSPDPRGNNEQYF.

This sequence joins TRBV27 and TRBJ2-7; D is unclear. V gave up 6 bases and J gave up 4 bases, with 16 bases separating them. Germline V CDR1 and CDR2: MNHEY, SMNVEV (reference sequence). This CDR3 contains 14 residues. CDR3 sequence: CASSPTRHGYEQYF. The CDR3 DNA sequence: TGTGCCAGCAGCCCCACCCGACATGGGTACGAGCAGTACTTC.

V usage is TRBV4-2 and J usage is TRBJ2-1; D might be TRBD2 (6 bases). The DNA matches TRBJ2-7 better at its end, which makes the J call doubtful. The CDR3 spans 17 residues. The germline V gene has CDR1 LGHNA and CDR2 YNFKEQ. The CDR3 DNA reads TGTGCCAGCAGCCAAAAACTAGCCTCCGGGGCCTACAATGAGCAGTACTTC. This translates into CASSQKLASGAYNEQYF.

This CDR3 reads CASSLGTSGRALLSNEQFF. The CDR3 coding sequence is TGTGCCAGCAGTTTAGGGACTAGCGGGAGAGCACTCCTAAGCAATGAGCAGTTCTTC. The chain combines TRBV27 with TRBJ2-1, with 14 bases identical to TRBD2. The CDR3 is 19 amino acids. Looked up from germline, CDR1 is MNHEY and CDR2 is SMNVEV (reference sequence). V lost 2 bases, J lost 6 bases, and 12 bases stayed unmatched.

This clonotype was observed once. The genes are TRBV28 and TRBJ2-3, with TRBD2 as a possible D gene (6 bases). CDR3 size: 18 residues. Looked up from germline, CDR1 is MDHEN and CDR2 is SYDVKM. The V end was cut by 2 bases, the J end by 1 base, with 19 bases between. The CDR3, as DNA: TGTGCCAGCAGTTTAACATATTCTGGAGGGCCCGGCACAGATACGCAGTATTTT. Its protein product is CASSLTYSGGPGTDTQYF.

This clonotype was seen more than once but under ten times. This chain links TRBV6-1 with TRBJ1-4; TRBD1 matches 8 bases. The CDR3 extends over 17 amino acids. CDR1 is MNHNS and CDR2 is SASEGT in the germline V gene. V shed 6 bases and J 7 bases; nucleotides not matched to a gene: 16. This CDR3 is CASSGTGIWTFGEKLFF. For the CDR3, the DNA is TGTGCCAGCAGCGGGACAGGTATATGGACGTTTGGTGAAAAACTGTTTTTT.

This clonotype was counted a few times. This rearrangement joins TRBV6-5 to TRBJ2-5; perhaps TRBD1 as D (6 bases). The J call may not be correct, given that the DNA end is closer to TRBJ2-7. The CDR3 length is 13 residues. Germline CDR1 MNHEY, CDR2 SVGAGI. The CDR3 protein is CASSYLQGYEQYF. The CDR3 coding sequence is TGTGCCAGCAGTTACTTACAGGGCTACGAGCAGTACTTC.

The rearrangement links TRBV25-1 to TRBJ2-7; 10 bases are shared with TRBD2. CDR3 length equals 15 residues. With V trimmed by 6 bases and J by 2 bases, 7 bases remained unmatched. Germline V CDR1 and CDR2: MGHDK, SYGVNS. The CDR3 DNA reads as TGTGCCAGCAGCGAAGCGGGAGGGGTTCCCTACGAGCAGTACTTC. Amino acid sequence: CASSEAGGVPYEQYF.

The rearrangement links TRBV15 to TRBJ2-3; 10 bases are a match to TRBD2. Germline values: CDR1 LNHNV, CDR2 YYDKDF (reference sequence). This CDR3 region has 18 residues. Unmatched junction bases numbered 8, after V lost 2 bases and J lost 0 bases. Written as DNA, the CDR3 is TGTGCCACCAGCAGAATTCCAACACTAGCGGGGAGCACAGATACGCAGTATTTT. Its protein product is CATSRIPTLAGSTDTQYF.

As to this clonotype: A much more abundant neighbour one base away suggests this may be a read error. This chain joins TRBV14 and TRBJ2-4; tentatively, D is TRBD1 (5 bases). The end of the DNA aligns better with TRBJ2-7, so the J call may be wrong. In germline, CDR1 is SGHDN, CDR2 FVKESK. The CDR3 is 13 amino acids. CDR3 residues: CAISQGHLYEQYF. The DNA of the CDR3 is TGTGCCATCAGCCAGGGCCACCTCTACGAGCAGTACTTC.

The V and J genes are TRBV11-2 and TRBJ2-7; maybe TRBD2 (5 bases). Germline assignment: CDR1 SGHAT and CDR2 FQNNGV. V was pared by 5 bases and J by 2 bases, with 13 bases between. The CDR3 loop spans 14 amino acids. This chain's CDR3 is CASSTTTTTYEQYF. CDR3 in DNA: TGTGCCAGCAGCACCACGACTACCACCTACGAGCAGTACTTC.

This clonotype was picked up one time. This chain joins TRBV14 and TRBJ2-1; 13 bases fit TRBD2. Germline V gives CDR1 SGHDN, CDR2 FVKESK. The CDR3 loop spans 18 amino acids. Losses at the gene ends were 4 bases for V and 0 bases for J; bases not matched to a gene: 6. CDR3 amino acids: CASSRTTSGRYSYNEQFF. The CDR3 region has the DNA TGTGCCAGCAGCCGAACGACTAGCGGGAGGTACTCCTACAATGAGCAGTTCTTC.

V gene TRBV20-1 combines with J gene TRBJ2-3; TRBD1 matches at 9 bases. CDR1 is DFQATT and CDR2 is SNEGSKA in the germline V gene (reference sequence). There are 15 residues in the CDR3. CDR3 sequence reads: CRGTGRWIRTDTQYF. The CDR3 bases are TGCAGGGGGACAGGGAGGTGGATTCGCACAGATACGCAGTATTTT.

This chain uses TRBV20-1 with TRBJ1-2; D is uncertain. Germline V gives CDR1 DFQATT, CDR2 SNEGSKA (reference sequence). The CDR3 has 14 amino acids. Trimming removed 0 bases from V and 2 bases from J, with 10 bases in between. The DNA for the CDR3 is TGCAGTGCTAGAGATGGCGGGGAGAACTATGGCTACACCTTC. This codes for CSARDGGENYGYTF.